These T cell receptor beta chains were read from a single sample in a study of cytotoxic CD8 clonotypes in ibrutinib-treated CLL. Produced via immunoSEQ multiplex PCR; TCRdb's table is partial and in-frame only. This sample has some 70,000 clones, with roughly 72% found just once. Sequenced here: PBMCs, sampled after 12 months of ibrutinib treatment. Every receptor here comes from a human donor with chronic lymphocytic leukemia. Each CDR3 is given with its conserved first and last residue. Each record gives: D gene, clone size, V gene, J gene, CDR3 protein, CDR3 DNA. A D gene is named only where the DNA matches it firmly. Size is omitted from some rows. Given values are once, few, many or a class for expanded clones.

D: .
size: few
V: TRBV5-4
J: TRBJ1-4
CDR3: CASSSAESGVGEKLFF
DNA: TGTGCCAGCAGCTCGGCGGAATCGGGGGTAGGGGAAAAACTGTTTTTT

D: .
size: few
V: TRBV7-9
J: TRBJ1-2
CDR3: CASSLGGDGYTF
DNA: TGTGCCAGCAGCTTAGGTGGGGATGGCTACACCTTC

D: TRBD1
size: .
V: TRBV7-9
J: TRBJ1-6
CDR3: CASSPRGQANNSPLHF
DNA: TGTGCCAGCAGCCCCAGGGGACAGGCCAATAATTCACCCCTCCACTTT

D: .
size: .
V: TRBV5-1
J: TRBJ1-2
CDR3: CASSLGGYYFGGYTF
DNA: TGCGCCAGCAGCTTGGGAGGTTATTATTTCGGTGGCTACACCTTC

D: .
size: .
V: TRBV7-3
J: TRBJ2-3
CDR3: CASSLRTLTTASTDTQYF
DNA: TGTGCCAGCAGCTTAAGGACGCTTACTACCGCTAGCACAGATACGCAGTATTTT

D: .
size: few
V: TRBV9
J: TRBJ1-1
CDR3: CASSPRGGVFNTEAFF
DNA: TGTGCCAGCAGCCCCCGCGGGGGCGTGTTCAACACTGAAGCTTTCTTT

D: TRBD1
size: many
V: TRBV6-1
J: TRBJ2-7
CDR3: CASTTGDRGYEQYF
DNA: TGTGCCAGCACCACGGGGGACAGGGGCTACGAGCAGTACTTC

D: TRBD1
size: .
V: TRBV6-1
J: TRBJ2-7
CDR3: CASSENGRGTYEQYF
DNA: TGTGCCAGCAGCGAAAATGGCAGGGGGACCTACGAGCAGTACTTC

D: .
size: few
V: TRBV5-1
J: TRBJ2-5
CDR3: CASRRAGAARGETQYF
DNA: TGCGCCAGCAGGAGGGCGGGGGCCGCTCGTGGAGAGACCCAGTACTTC

D: TRBD1
size: few
V: TRBV7-9
J: TRBJ2-3
CDR3: CASSSNTGERSTDTQYF
DNA: TGTGCCAGCAGCTCAAATACAGGGGAACGGAGCACAGATACGCAGTATTTT

D: .
size: .
V: TRBV5-1
J: TRBJ1-1
CDR3: CASSLVLGPTEAFF
DNA: TGCGCCAGCAGCTTGGTGCTAGGTCCCACTGAAGCTTTCTTT

D: .
size: .
V: TRBV18
J: TRBJ1-2
CDR3: CASSLDQIYGYTF
DNA: TGTGCCAGCTCACTCGACCAGATCTATGGCTACACCTTC

D: TRBD2
size: .
V: TRBV7-2
J: TRBJ2-2
CDR3: CASSLRGLAGNTGELFF
DNA: TGTGCCAGCAGCTTAAGGGGTCTAGCGGGGAACACCGGGGAGCTGTTTTTT

D: .
size: few
V: TRBV5-4
J: TRBJ2-3
CDR3: CASSFDRSTDTQYF
DNA: TGTGCCAGCAGCTTCGACAGGTCCACAGATACGCAGTATTTT

D: TRBD1
size: .
V: TRBV27
J: TRBJ1-1
CDR3: CASTLTRAGGRDGEAFF
DNA: TGTGCCAGCACCCTCACTCGGGCAGGGGGCCGGGACGGCGAAGCTTTCTTT

D: TRBD2
size: .
V: TRBV27
J: TRBJ2-7
CDR3: CASSLRPPLAGGSYEQYF
DNA: TGTGCCAGCAGTTTACGTCCCCCACTAGCGGGGGGGTCCTACGAGCAGTACTTC

D: .
size: .
V: TRBV5-4
J: TRBJ1-3
CDR3: CASSLGTPSGNTIYF
DNA: TGTGCCAGCAGCTTGGGGACACCGTCTGGAAACACCATATATTTT

D: .
size: .
V: TRBV4-3
J: TRBJ2-7
CDR3: CASSQDLWGRPGSYEQYF
DNA: TGCGCCAGCAGCCAAGATTTGTGGGGACGCCCGGGATCCTACGAGCAGTACTTC

D: .
size: .
V: TRBV7-8
J: TRBJ2-3
CDR3: CASSSNDGRGPDTQYF
DNA: TGTGCCAGCAGCTCTAATGACGGCAGGGGCCCAGATACGCAGTATTTT

D: TRBD2
size: few
V: TRBV10-3
J: TRBJ2-3
CDR3: CAIRSGGSTDTQYF
DNA: TGTGCCATCAGAAGCGGGGGGAGCACAGATACGCAGTATTTT

D: .
size: few
V: TRBV7-8
J: TRBJ1-2
CDR3: CASSLAAGGSYGYTF
DNA: TGTGCCAGCAGCTTAGCGGCGGGTGGATCCTATGGCTACACCTTC

D: .
size: few
V: TRBV6-5
J: TRBJ2-7
CDR3: CASSYSRGRDEQYF
DNA: TGTGCCAGCAGTTACTCTCGGGGGCGGGACGAGCAGTACTTC

D: TRBD1
size: .
V: TRBV15
J: TRBJ2-3
CDR3: CATSRPPGQGPDTQYF
DNA: TGTGCCACCAGCAGACCCCCGGGACAGGGGCCAGATACGCAGTATTTT

D: .
size: .
V: TRBV11-2
J: TRBJ1-2
CDR3: CASRNGGATYGYTF
DNA: TGTGCCAGCAGGAATGGGGGCGCAACCTATGGCTACACCTTC

D: TRBD2
size: .
V: TRBV13
J: TRBJ2-3
CDR3: CASSLGASGSTDTQYF
DNA: TGTGCCAGCAGCTTAGGGGCTAGCGGCAGCACAGATACGCAGTATTTT

D: .
size: .
V: TRBV5-6
J: TRBJ2-3
CDR3: CASSSLGRGYTDTQYF
DNA: TGTGCCAGCAGCTCCCTAGGGAGGGGGTACACAGATACGCAGTATTTT

D: .
size: .
V: TRBV7-2
J: TRBJ1-4
CDR3: CASSLDFWGQANEKLFF
DNA: TGTGCCAGCAGCTTAGATTTCTGGGGGCAGGCTAATGAAAAACTGTTTTTT

D: TRBD2
size: few
V: TRBV10-1
J: TRBJ2-7
CDR3: CASSASGLSYEQYF
DNA: TGCGCCAGCAGCGCTAGCGGTCTTTCATACGAGCAGTACTTC

D: .
size: .
V: TRBV5-4
J: TRBJ2-5
CDR3: CASSLVTTETQYF
DNA: TGTGCCAGCAGCTTGGTGACTACAGAGACCCAGTACTTC

D: .
size: .
V: TRBV18
J: TRBJ2-1
CDR3: CASSSQGVGSVYNEQFF
DNA: TGTGCCAGCTCATCACAGGGCGTGGGGAGTGTATACAATGAGCAGTTCTTC

D: TRBD2
size: .
V: TRBV5-4
J: TRBJ2-7
CDR3: CASSSVGGINEQYF
DNA: TGTGCCAGCAGCTCCGTGGGAGGGATCAACGAGCAGTACTTC

D: TRBD1
size: .
V: TRBV5-1
J: TRBJ2-3
CDR3: CASSKGQGWTDTQYF
DNA: TGCGCCAGCAGCAAAGGACAGGGGTGGACAGATACGCAGTATTTT

D: .
size: .
V: TRBV18
J: TRBJ2-2
CDR3: CASSPPGSIVSRFTGELFF
DNA: TGTGCCAGCTCACCACCGGGCAGTATAGTCTCTCGATTCACCGGGGAGCTGTTTTTT

D: .
size: .
V: TRBV20-1
J: TRBJ2-5
CDR3: CSARPAETQYF
DNA: TGCAGTGCTAGACCCGCGGAGACCCAGTACTTC

D: .
size: .
V: TRBV5-1
J: TRBJ2-3
CDR3: CASSFPRTGNPDTQYF
DNA: TGCGCCAGCAGCTTTCCCCGTACAGGGAACCCAGATACGCAGTATTTT

D: TRBD2
size: .
V: TRBV5-4
J: TRBJ2-3
CDR3: CASSREAGTADTQYF
DNA: TGTGCCAGCAGCAGGGAAGCGGGGACGGCAGATACGCAGTATTTT

D: TRBD1
size: .
V: TRBV5-1
J: TRBJ2-7
CDR3: CASSPGQGGYEQYF
DNA: TGCGCCAGCAGCCCCGGACAGGGGGGCTACGAGCAGTACTTC

D: .
size: .
V: TRBV6-7
J: TRBJ2-1
CDR3: CARGGIYCDEQFF
DNA: TGTGCCAGGGGCGGGATTTACTGCGATGAGCAGTTCTTC

D: TRBD1
size: .
V: TRBV4-1
J: TRBJ1-3
CDR3: CASSPAGTGGPGNTIYF
DNA: TGCGCCAGCAGCCCCGCCGGGACAGGGGGCCCTGGAAACACCATATATTTT

D: TRBD1
size: .
V: TRBV7-6
J: TRBJ1-5
CDR3: CASSLGTGGLPQHF
DNA: TGTGCCAGCAGCTTAGGGACAGGGGGTTTGCCCCAGCATTTT

D: TRBD1
size: .
V: TRBV7-2
J: TRBJ1-6
CDR3: CASSPPRQGAYSPLHF
DNA: TGTGCCAGCAGCCCCCCGAGACAGGGCGCTTATTCACCCCTCCACTTT

D: TRBD1
size: .
V: TRBV2
J: TRBJ1-2
CDR3: CASSGQGSNYGYTF
DNA: TGTGCCAGCAGTGGACAGGGGTCTAACTATGGCTACACCTTC

D: .
size: .
V: TRBV25-1
J: TRBJ2-7
CDR3: CASSEWRQNEQYF
DNA: TGTGCCAGCAGTGAATGGCGGCAGAACGAGCAGTACTTC

D: TRBD1
size: .
V: TRBV10-3
J: TRBJ2-3
CDR3: CAISDPTGGRTDTQYF
DNA: TGTGCCATCAGTGACCCGACAGGGGGGAGGACAGATACGCAGTATTTT

D: TRBD2
size: .
V: TRBV10-3
J: TRBJ2-1
CDR3: CALSGTNDNEQFF
DNA: TGTGCCCTCTCCGGGACTAACGACAATGAGCAGTTCTTC

D: .
size: medium-sized
V: TRBV7-2
J: TRBJ1-6
CDR3: CASSLGTGYNSPLHF
DNA: TGTGCCAGCAGCTTAGGCACAGGCTATAATTCACCCCTCCACTTT